The clone carrying this TCR beta chain was counted only a few times. Its target is unknown. The source of the sample is a study of T-cell memory formation after mild COVID-19. At the level of the study: TCR clusters mostly belonged to single donors.

Researchers used 5'RACE with constant-segment primers to make TCR alpha and TCR beta cDNA libraries that carry sample barcodes and UMIs. MiXCR, run by TCRdb on the 5' RACE reads, gives a single entry per CDR3 protein. The sample shows around 400,000 distinct CDR3 sequences, 20% to 25% of them seen only once. Study findings and constraints: For contracting clones, CD4+ ones sat mainly in CM and EM, CD8+ in EMRA. Contracting clones from day 15 to 85 showed balanced CD4/CD8; later expanders favored CD4+.

CDR3 length: 16 residues. Germline V gene data show CDR1 as SGHAT and CDR2 as FQNNGV. V lost 1 base, J lost 3 bases, and 2 bases stayed unmatched. Material: PBMCs or a T cell subset sorted from them (not recorded which). This receptor was identified in an adult woman who had mild COVID-19 (a few samples of this study predate the infection). Cell type and time point are not known. This sequence joins TRBV11-2 and TRBJ2-3; the match to TRBD2 covers 12 bases. Here the CDR3 reads CASSLGTSGVTDTQYF. As DNA, the CDR3 is TGTGCCAGCAGCTTAGGGACTAGCGGGGTAACAGATACGCAGTATTTT.